These 23 T cell receptor beta chains came from one sample sequenced in a study of blood T cell repertoires in COVID-19. Only in-frame clones appear in the TCRdb table, and some are missing; sequencing was by immunoSEQ multiplex PCR. Of some 150,000 clones in the sample, roughly 90% were seen once. Sequencing was carried out using peripheral blood. The source is a woman in her fifties or sixties with active or convalescent COVID-19.

This chain connects TRBV15 to TRBJ2-6, with 7 nucleotides matching TRBD1. Germline loops: CDR1 LNHNV, CDR2 YYDKDF (reference sequence). The CDR3 loop spans 19 amino acids. J gave up 0 bases and V 4 bases, and 12 bases lay outside the gene matches. CDR3 in DNA: TGTGCCACCAGCAACGACCCGGGACAGTCGTTCTCTGGGGCCAACGTCCTGACTTTC. Translated: CATSNDPGQSFSGANVLTF.

The chain is built from TRBV20-1 and TRBJ2-7, with D possibly being TRBD2 (7 bases). V lost 3 bases and J lost 3, with 12 bases in between. The CDR3 sequence is 13 residues long. CDR1 DFQATT and CDR2 SNEGSKA come from the germline V gene (reference sequence). CDR3 bases: TGCAGTGCTAGTCGGGGGGCAAACTACGAGCAGTACTTC. It codes for CSASRGANYEQYF.

The chain is built from TRBV18 and TRBJ2-2; no firm D call. This CDR3 is 15 amino acids long. In germline, CDR1 is KGHSH, CDR2 LQKENI. The V and J ends lost 2 bases and 1 base respectively, with 8 bases between them. The CDR3 sequence: CASSPWQWNTGELFF. DNA of the CDR3: TGTGCCAGCTCACCATGGCAGTGGAACACCGGGGAGCTGTTTTTT.

The chain couples TRBV3-1 (or the pseudogene TRBV3-2) to TRBJ2-7; weak D call: TRBD1 (6 bases). This CDR3 has 16 amino acids. CDR1 and CDR2 from the germline V gene are LGHDT and YNNKEL (reference sequence). The V gene lost 0 bases and the J gene lost 4 bases, with 16 bases spanning the gap. As DNA, the CDR3 is TGTGCCAGCAGCCAAGATGGGGCAGGGGTACGGTACGAGCAGTACTTC. Protein product: CASSQDGAGVRYEQYF.

The chain is built from TRBV9 and TRBJ2-3; D remains ambiguous. Trimming removed 5 bases from V and 4 bases from J, with 14 bases in between. There are 14 residues in the CDR3. The germline gives CDR1 SGDLS, CDR2 YYNGEE. CDR3 sequence reads: CASSPEGAPDTQYF. The CDR3 DNA reads as TGTGCCAGCAGTCCAGAAGGAGCCCCAGATACGCAGTATTTT.

CDR3 region: CASSSPRQNGAFF. The CDR3 DNA is TGTGCCAGCAGCTCCCCTAGGCAGAACGGAGCTTTCTTT. This rearrangement joins TRBV11-2 to TRBJ1-1; D remains ambiguous. The V end was cut by 4 bases, the J end by 10 bases, with 16 bases between. The CDR3 length is 13 residues. CDR1 is SGHAT and CDR2 is FQNNGV in the germline V gene.

CDR3 residues: CATKRQGSGYNEQFF. In nucleotides, the CDR3 is TGTGCCACCAAGAGACAGGGGTCGGGGTACAATGAGCAGTTCTTC. The V gene is TRBV19, the J gene TRBJ2-1; 8 bases align to TRBD1. Trimming took 10 bases from V and 4 from J; bases not matched to a gene: 12. Germline CDR1 and CDR2: LNHDA and SQIVND (reference sequence). The CDR3 has 15 amino acids.

This chain links TRBV4-2 with TRBJ1-4, with 8 nucleotides matching TRBD1. V shed 3 bases and J 7 bases; nucleotides not matched to a gene: 10. This CDR3 contains 16 residues. Germline loops: CDR1 LGHNA, CDR2 YNFKEQ. CDR3 nucleotide sequence: TGTGCCAGCAGCCACGCCGCCGACAGGGGTCGTGAAAAACTGTTTTTT. Encoded protein: CASSHAADRGREKLFF.

The chain uses TRBV18 and TRBJ1-4; possibly TRBD1 for D (5 bases). Per the germline V gene, CDR1 is KGHSH and CDR2 is LQKENI. Trimming shortened V by 3 bases and J by 7 bases, and 15 bases separated the two germline ends. The CDR3 is 15 residues long. The CDR3 sequence: CASSPSLGEGEKLFF. CDR3 bases: TGTGCCAGCTCACCGTCCTTGGGGGAGGGTGAAAAACTGTTTTTT.

This clone was recorded a few times. This chain uses TRBV6-5 with TRBJ1-1; D is perhaps TRBD1 (5 bases). Germline CDR1 is MNHEY and CDR2 is SVGAGI. The CDR3 spans 15 residues. With 5 bases removed from V and 1 base from J, the gap between germline ends came to 14 bases. The CDR3: CASSISGRANTEAFF. The DNA of the CDR3 is TGTGCCAGCAGTATCTCGGGCAGGGCGAACACTGAAGCTTTCTTT.

The rearrangement uses TRBV19 and TRBJ1-5, with 9 bases matching TRBD1. The CDR3 runs 15 residues. J gave up 1 base and V 6 bases, and 4 bases lay outside the gene matches. Per germline, CDR1 LNHDA and CDR2 SQIVND (reference sequence). The CDR3: CASSLQGASNQPQHF. CDR3 DNA sequence: TGTGCCAGTAGCTTACAGGGGGCAAGCAATCAGCCCCAGCATTTT.

This sequence joins TRBV7-9 and TRBJ1-1, with unresolved D. Germline values: CDR1 SEHNR, CDR2 FQNEAQ (reference sequence). This CDR3 region has 14 residues. The V end was cut by 0 bases, the J end by 0 bases, with 5 bases between. CDR3 in amino acids: CASSLAAMNTEAFF. For the CDR3, the DNA is TGTGCCAGCAGCTTAGCGGCCATGAACACTGAAGCTTTCTTT.

The CDR3 is CASSYGLAGGLSTDTQYF. The CDR3 DNA reads as TGTGCCAGCAGTTACGGACTAGCGGGGGGATTAAGCACAGATACGCAGTATTTT. The V call is TRBV7-9, the J call TRBJ2-3, with 14 positions matching TRBD2. CDR3 length: 18 residues. Per the germline V gene, CDR1 is SEHNR and CDR2 is FQNEAQ (reference sequence). V was pared by 6 bases and J by 0 bases, with 8 bases of the junction left unmatched.

The DNA for the CDR3 is TGCGCCAGCAGTGACAATAGCGGGCGGATCACAGATACGCAGTATTTT. Amino acids: CASSDNSGRITDTQYF. The V gene is TRBV10-1, the J gene TRBJ2-3; TRBD2 agrees at 7 bases. Trimming cost V 3 bases and J 2 bases; bases outside gene matches: 8. Germline loops: CDR1 WNHNN, CDR2 SYGVQD (reference sequence). There are 16 residues in the CDR3.

The rearrangement joins TRBV5-8 to TRBJ1-5, with a weak D call TRBD1 (6 bases). With 0 bases removed from V and 4 bases from J, the gap between germline ends came to 17 bases. Germline loops: CDR1 SGHTS, CDR2 YDEGEE. CDR3 length equals 17 residues. CDR3 residues: CASSLGIMGARNQPQHF. The CDR3 nucleotides are TGTGCCAGCAGCTTGGGGATTATGGGGGCACGGAATCAGCCCCAGCATTTT.

CDR3 loop: CASSLGQGAFGYTF. CDR3 nucleotide sequence: TGTGCCAGCTCACTTGGACAGGGGGCTTTTGGCTACACCTTC. The rearrangement links TRBV18 to TRBJ1-2, with 11 bases aligning to TRBD1. The germline CDR1 and CDR2 sequences are KGHSH and LQKENI. V trimming: 4 bases; J trimming: 7 bases; junction bases outside the gene matches: 5. This CDR3 region has 14 residues. Using reference TRBV18 and TRBJ1-2 for the parts outside the CDR3, the full variable domain is NAGVMQNPRHLVRRRGQEARLRCSPMKGHSHVYWYRQLPEEGLKFMVYLQKENIIDESGMPKERFSAEFPKEGPSILRIQQVVRGDSAAYFCASSLGQGAFGYTFGSGTRLTVV.

The rearrangement uses TRBV18 and TRBJ2-7, with 8 bases that match TRBD1. The V segment lost 2 bases and the J segment 8 bases; nucleotides outside the gene matches: 8. In germline, CDR1 is KGHSH, CDR2 LQKENI. This CDR3 spans 14 amino acids. The CDR3 DNA reads TGTGCCAGCTCACCATCCAGGACAGGGAGTCAGCAGTACTTC. Amino acid sequence: CASSPSRTGSQQYF.

This clone has just a few counts. V and J are TRBV19 and TRBJ1-2; TRBD1 agrees at 8 bases. This CDR3 has 14 residues. The trim removed 4 bases at V and 4 bases at J, leaving 5 bases unmatched. Germline-derived CDR1 and CDR2 are LNHDA and SQIVND (reference sequence). CDR3 protein: CASSTGQGAYGYTF. The CDR3 DNA reads TGTGCCAGTAGTACCGGACAGGGCGCCTATGGCTACACCTTC.

V is TRBV15 and J is TRBJ1-2; TRBD1 might be the D (6 bases). Germline V gene data show CDR1 as LNHNV and CDR2 as YYDKDF (reference sequence). There are 18 residues in the CDR3. Between the trimmed V and J ends, which lost 0 bases and 1 base, there was a span of 18 bases. The DNA for the CDR3 is TGTGCCACCAGCAGAGATCTTGGGGGGGCGGACCTTAACTATGGCTACACCTTC. The encoded protein is CATSRDLGGADLNYGYTF.

The chain has TRBV7-3 and TRBJ2-7; TRBD2 matches at 10 bases. The CDR3 is 15 residues long. V lost 2 bases, J lost 6 bases, and 7 bases stayed unmatched. CDR1 SGHTA and CDR2 FQGTGA come from the germline V gene. CDR3 sequence reads: CASSLVQRGGPEQYF. CDR3 nucleotide sequence: TGTGCCAGCAGCTTAGTCCAGCGGGGGGGCCCCGAGCAGTACTTC.

The chain has TRBV4-3 and TRBJ1-1, with D hard to call. The CDR3 extends over 15 amino acids. In germline, CDR1 is LGHNA, CDR2 YSLEER. Between the trimmed V and J ends, which lost 2 bases and 0 bases, there was a span of 10 bases. CDR3 sequence reads: CASSQYEYVNTEAFF. CDR3 DNA: TGCGCCAGCAGCCAATACGAGTATGTGAACACTGAAGCTTTCTTT.

As DNA, the CDR3 is TGTGCCAGTAGTATACGGGGACAGTACCATCAGCCCCAGCATTTT. Protein sequence: CASSIRGQYHQPQHF. The chain has TRBV19 and TRBJ1-5, with 7 bases fitting TRBD1. There are 15 residues in the CDR3. Germline CDR1 and CDR2: LNHDA and SQIVND (reference sequence). Unmatched junction bases numbered 6, after V lost 2 bases and J lost 5 bases.

The chain has TRBV5-1 and TRBJ1-2; 7 bases are a match to TRBD1. V shed 4 bases and J 3 bases; nucleotides not matched to a gene: 9. This CDR3 spans 15 amino acids. The germline gives CDR1 SGHRS, CDR2 YFSETQ. CDR3 in DNA: TGCGCCAGCAGCCCAGCCCCCGGGACAGACTATGGCTACACCTTC. Its translation is CASSPAPGTDYGYTF.